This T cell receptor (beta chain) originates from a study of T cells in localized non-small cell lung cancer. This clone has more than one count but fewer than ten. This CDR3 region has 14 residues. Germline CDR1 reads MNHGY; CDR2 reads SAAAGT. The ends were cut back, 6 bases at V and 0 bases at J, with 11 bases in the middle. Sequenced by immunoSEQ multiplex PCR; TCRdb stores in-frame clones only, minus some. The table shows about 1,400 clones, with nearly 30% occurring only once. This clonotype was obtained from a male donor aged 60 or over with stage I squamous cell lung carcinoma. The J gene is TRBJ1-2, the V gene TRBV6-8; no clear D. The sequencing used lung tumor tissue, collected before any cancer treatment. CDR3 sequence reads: CASRKSGANYGYTF. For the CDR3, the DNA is TGTGCCAGCAGGAAAAGCGGAGCTAACTATGGCTACACCTTC.